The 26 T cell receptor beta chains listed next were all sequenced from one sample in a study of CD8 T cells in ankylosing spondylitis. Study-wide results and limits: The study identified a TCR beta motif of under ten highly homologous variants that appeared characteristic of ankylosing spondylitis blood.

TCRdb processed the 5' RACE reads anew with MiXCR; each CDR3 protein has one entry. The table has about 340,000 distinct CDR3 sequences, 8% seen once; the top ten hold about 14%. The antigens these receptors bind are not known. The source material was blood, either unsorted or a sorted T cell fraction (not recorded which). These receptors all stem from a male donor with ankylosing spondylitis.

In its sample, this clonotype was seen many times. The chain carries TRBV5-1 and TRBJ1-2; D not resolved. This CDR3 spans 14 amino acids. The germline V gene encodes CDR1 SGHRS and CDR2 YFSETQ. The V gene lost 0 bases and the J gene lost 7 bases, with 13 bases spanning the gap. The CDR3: CASSLGLQVGGYTF. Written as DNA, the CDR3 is TGCGCCAGCAGCTTGGGCTTGCAGGTCGGTGGCTACACCTTC.

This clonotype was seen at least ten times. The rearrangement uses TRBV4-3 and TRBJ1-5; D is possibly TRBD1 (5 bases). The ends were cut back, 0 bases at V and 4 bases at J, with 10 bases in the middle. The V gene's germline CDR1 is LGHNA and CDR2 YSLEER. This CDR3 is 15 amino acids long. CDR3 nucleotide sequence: TGCGCCAGCAGCCAAGAAATGACAGTAAATCAGCCCCAGCATTTT. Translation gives CASSQEMTVNQPQHF.

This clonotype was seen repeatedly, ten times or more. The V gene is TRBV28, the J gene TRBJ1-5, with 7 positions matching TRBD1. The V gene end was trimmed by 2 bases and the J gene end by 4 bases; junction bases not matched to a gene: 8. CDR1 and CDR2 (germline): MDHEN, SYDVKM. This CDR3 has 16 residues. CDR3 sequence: CASSLDTSGGNQPQHF. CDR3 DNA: TGTGCCAGCAGTTTAGATACGTCAGGGGGTAATCAGCCCCAGCATTTT.

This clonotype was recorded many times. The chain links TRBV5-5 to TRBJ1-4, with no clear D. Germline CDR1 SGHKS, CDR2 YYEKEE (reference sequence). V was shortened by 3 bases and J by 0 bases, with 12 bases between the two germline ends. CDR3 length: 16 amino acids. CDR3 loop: CASSYTHRATNEKLFF. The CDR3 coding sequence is TGTGCCAGCAGCTACACTCACAGAGCAACTAATGAAAAACTGTTTTTT.

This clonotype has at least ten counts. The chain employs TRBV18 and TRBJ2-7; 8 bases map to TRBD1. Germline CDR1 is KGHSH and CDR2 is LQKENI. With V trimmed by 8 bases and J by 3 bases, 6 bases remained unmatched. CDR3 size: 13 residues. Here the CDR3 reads CASTPGQDYEQYF. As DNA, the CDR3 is TGTGCCAGCACTCCGGGACAGGACTACGAGCAGTACTTC.

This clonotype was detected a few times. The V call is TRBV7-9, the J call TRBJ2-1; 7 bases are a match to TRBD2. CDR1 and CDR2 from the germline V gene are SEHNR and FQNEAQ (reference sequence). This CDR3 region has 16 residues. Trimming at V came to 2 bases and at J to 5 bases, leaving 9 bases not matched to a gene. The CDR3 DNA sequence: TGTGCCAGCAGCTTACAAAGTAGCGGGTGGGACAATGAGCAGTTCTTC. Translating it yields CASSLQSSGWDNEQFF.

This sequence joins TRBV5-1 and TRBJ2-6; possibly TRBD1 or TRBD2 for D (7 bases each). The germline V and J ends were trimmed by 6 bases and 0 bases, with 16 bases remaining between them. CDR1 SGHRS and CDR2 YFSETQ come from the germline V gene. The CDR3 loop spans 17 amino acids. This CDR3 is CASKKSGGASGANVLTF. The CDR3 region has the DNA TGCGCCAGCAAGAAGTCAGGGGGGGCCTCTGGGGCCAACGTCCTGACTTTC.

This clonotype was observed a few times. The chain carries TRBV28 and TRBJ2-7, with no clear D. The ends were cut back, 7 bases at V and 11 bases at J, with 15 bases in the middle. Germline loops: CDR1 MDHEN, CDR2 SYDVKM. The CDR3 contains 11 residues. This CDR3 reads CASTEDGKKYF. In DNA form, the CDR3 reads TGTGCCAGCACCGAGGACGGCAAGAAGTACTTC. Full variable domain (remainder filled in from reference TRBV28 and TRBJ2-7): DVKVTQSSRYLVKRTGEKVFLECVQDMDHENMFWYRQDPGLGLRLIYFSYDVKMKEKGDIPEGYSVSREKKERFSLILESASTNQTSMYLCASTEDGKKYFGPGTRLTVT.

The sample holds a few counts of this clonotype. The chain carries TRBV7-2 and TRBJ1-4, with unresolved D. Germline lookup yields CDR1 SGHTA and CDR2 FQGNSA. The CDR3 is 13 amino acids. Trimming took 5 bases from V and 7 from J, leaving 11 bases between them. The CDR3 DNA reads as TGTGCCAGCAGCACGAACAGACGTGAAAAACTGTTTTTT. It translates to CASSTNRREKLFF.

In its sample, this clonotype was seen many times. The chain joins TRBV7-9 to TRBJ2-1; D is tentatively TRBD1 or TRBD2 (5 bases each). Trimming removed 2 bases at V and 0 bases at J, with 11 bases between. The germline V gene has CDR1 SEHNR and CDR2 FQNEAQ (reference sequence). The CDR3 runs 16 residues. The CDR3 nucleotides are TGTGCCAGCAGCTTATATTGGGGGAACTCCTACAATGAGCAGTTCTTC. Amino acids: CASSLYWGNSYNEQFF.

The CDR3 sequence: CSARTGLERPTDTQYF. CDR3 DNA sequence: TGCAGTGCTAGGACCGGACTAGAAAGGCCCACAGATACGCAGTATTTT. The chain is built from TRBV20-1 and TRBJ2-3; 7 bases map to TRBD2. Germline-derived CDR1 and CDR2 are DFQATT and SNEGSKA (reference sequence). Trimming cost V 3 bases and J 2 bases; bases outside gene matches: 11. The length of the CDR3 is 16 residues.

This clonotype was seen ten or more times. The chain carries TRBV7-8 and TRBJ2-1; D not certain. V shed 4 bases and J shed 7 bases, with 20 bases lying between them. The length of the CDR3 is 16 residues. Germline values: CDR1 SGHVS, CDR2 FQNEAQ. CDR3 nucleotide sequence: TGTGCCAGCAGCTACGGGCGTCTAGTAGTGGAAAATGAGCAGTTCTTC. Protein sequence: CASSYGRLVVENEQFF.

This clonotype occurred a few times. The CDR3 bases are TGCGCCAGCAGCTTACCCCCGGCGAACACCGGGGAGCTGTTTTTT. Translation gives CASSLPPANTGELFF. V is TRBV5-1 and J is TRBJ2-2; D is ambiguous. CDR3 size: 15 residues. From germline, CDR1 is SGHRS and CDR2 YFSETQ. The V gene lost 2 bases and the J gene lost 0 bases, with 8 bases spanning the gap.

CDR3: CASSFIGTGELFF. The CDR3 DNA reads as TGTGCCAGCAGTTTTATAGGGACCGGGGAGCTGTTTTTT. The V gene is TRBV28, the J gene TRBJ2-2; unclear D gene. The CDR3 is 13 residues long. Germline V gene lookup returns CDR1 MDHEN and CDR2 SYDVKM. The ends were cut back, 3 bases at V and 5 bases at J, with 7 bases in the middle.

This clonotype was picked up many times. The CDR3 nucleotides read TGTGCCAGCAGTGCCGGACTAGGGGGCTACGACGGGGAGCTGTTTTTT. Translation: CASSAGLGGYDGELFF. The chain links TRBV2 to TRBJ2-2; tentatively, D is TRBD1 or TRBD2 (7 bases each). The length of the CDR3 is 16 residues. The germline V gene has CDR1 SNHLY and CDR2 FYNNEI. V lost 4 bases, J lost 7 bases, and 19 bases lay in between.

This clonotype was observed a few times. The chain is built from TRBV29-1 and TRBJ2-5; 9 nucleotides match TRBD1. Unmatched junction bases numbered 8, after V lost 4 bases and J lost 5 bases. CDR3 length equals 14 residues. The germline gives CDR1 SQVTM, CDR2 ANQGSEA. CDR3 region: CSVGLGQGLETQYF. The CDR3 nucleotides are TGCAGCGTTGGACTGGGACAGGGACTGGAGACCCAGTACTTC.

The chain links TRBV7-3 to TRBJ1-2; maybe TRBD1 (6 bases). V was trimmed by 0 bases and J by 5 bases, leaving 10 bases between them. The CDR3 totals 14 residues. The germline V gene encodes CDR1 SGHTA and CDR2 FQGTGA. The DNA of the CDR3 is TGTGCCAGCAGCTTAACGGCAGGGGATTATGGCTACACCTTC. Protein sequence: CASSLTAGDYGYTF.

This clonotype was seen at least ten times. CDR3 loop: CASSLRVLGARQPQHF. The CDR3 coding sequence is TGTGCCAGCAGTTTAAGGGTCCTCGGGGCGCGGCAGCCCCAGCATTTT. The chain is built from TRBV12-3 or TRBV12-4 and TRBJ1-5; a weak D match, TRBD1 (5 bases). CDR3 size: 16 residues. V was cut by 2 bases and J by 7 bases, with 18 bases left in between.

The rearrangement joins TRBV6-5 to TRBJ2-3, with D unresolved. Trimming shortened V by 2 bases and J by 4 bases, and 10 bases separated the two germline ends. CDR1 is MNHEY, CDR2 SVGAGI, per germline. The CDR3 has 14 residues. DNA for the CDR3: TGTGCCAGCAGTTACCTGGACGTATCAGATACGCAGTATTTT. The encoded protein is CASSYLDVSDTQYF.

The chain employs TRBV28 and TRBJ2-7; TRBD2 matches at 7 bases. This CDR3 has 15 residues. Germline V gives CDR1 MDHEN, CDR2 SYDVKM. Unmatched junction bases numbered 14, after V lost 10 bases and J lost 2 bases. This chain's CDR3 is CATGLLGRSPYEQYF. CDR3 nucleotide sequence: TGTGCCACCGGCCTACTCGGGAGGTCCCCCTACGAGCAGTACTTC.

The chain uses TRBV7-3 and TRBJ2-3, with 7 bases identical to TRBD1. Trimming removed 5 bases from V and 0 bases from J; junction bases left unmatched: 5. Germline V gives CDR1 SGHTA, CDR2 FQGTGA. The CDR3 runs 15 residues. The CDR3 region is CASSITRGSTDTQYF. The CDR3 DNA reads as TGTGCCAGCAGCATTACCAGGGGGAGCACAGATACGCAGTATTTT.

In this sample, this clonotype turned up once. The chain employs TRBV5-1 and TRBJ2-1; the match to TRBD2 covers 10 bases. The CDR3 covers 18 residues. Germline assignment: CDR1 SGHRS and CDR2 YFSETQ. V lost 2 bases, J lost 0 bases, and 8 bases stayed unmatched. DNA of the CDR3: TGCGCCAGCAGCTTTCTAGCGGGAGCCCCGAGCTCCTACAATGAGCAGTTCTTC. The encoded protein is CASSFLAGAPSSYNEQFF. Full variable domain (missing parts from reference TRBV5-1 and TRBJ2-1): KAGVTQTPRYLIKTRGQQVTLSCSPISGHRSVSWYQQTPGQGLQFLFEYFSETQRNKGNFPGRFSGRQFSNSRSEMNVSTLELGDSALYLCASSFLAGAPSSYNEQFFGPGTRLTVL.

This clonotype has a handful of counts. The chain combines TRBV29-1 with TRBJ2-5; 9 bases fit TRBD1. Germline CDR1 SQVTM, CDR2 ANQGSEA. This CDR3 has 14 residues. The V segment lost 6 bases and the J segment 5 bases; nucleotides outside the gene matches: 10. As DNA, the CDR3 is TGCAGCGTAGCCGGGACAGGGATGCGGGAGACCCAGTACTTC. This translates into CSVAGTGMRETQYF.

The CDR3 region is CASSPPPGLKNIQYF. The CDR3, as DNA: TGTGCCAGCAGTCCCCCCCCGGGTCTCAAAAACATTCAGTACTTC. The chain combines TRBV28 with TRBJ2-4; D ambiguous. V was cut by 5 bases and J by 3 bases, with 14 bases left in between. The CDR3 is 15 residues long. Germline-derived CDR1 and CDR2 are MDHEN and SYDVKM.

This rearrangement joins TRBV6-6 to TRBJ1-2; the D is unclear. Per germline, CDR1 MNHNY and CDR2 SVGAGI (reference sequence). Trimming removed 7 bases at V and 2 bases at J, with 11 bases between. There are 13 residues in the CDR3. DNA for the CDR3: TGTGCCAGCATCCCCGGGAGAAACTATGGCTACACCTTC. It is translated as CASIPGRNYGYTF.

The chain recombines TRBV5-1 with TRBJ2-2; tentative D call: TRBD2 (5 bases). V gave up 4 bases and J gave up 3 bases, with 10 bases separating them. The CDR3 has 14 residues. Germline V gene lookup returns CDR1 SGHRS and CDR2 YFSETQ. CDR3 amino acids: CASSRTPDTGELFF. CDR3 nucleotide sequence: TGCGCCAGCAGCAGGACTCCCGACACCGGGGAGCTGTTTTTT.